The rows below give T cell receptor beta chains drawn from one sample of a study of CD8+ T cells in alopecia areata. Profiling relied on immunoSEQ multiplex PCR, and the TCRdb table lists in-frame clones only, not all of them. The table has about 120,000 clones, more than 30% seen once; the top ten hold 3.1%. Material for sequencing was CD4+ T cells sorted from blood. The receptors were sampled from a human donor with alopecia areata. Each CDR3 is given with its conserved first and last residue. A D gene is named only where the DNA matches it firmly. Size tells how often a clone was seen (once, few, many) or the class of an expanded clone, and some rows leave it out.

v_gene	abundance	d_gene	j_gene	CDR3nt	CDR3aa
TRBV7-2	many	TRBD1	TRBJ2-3	TGTGCCAGCAGCTCAGCCGGGACAGGGATAGATACGCAGTATTTT	CASSSAGTGIDTQYF
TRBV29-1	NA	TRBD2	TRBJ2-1	TGCAGCGTTGTCGGACTAGCGGGGGGGAAATTGAATGAGCAGTTCTTC	CSVVGLAGGKLNEQFF
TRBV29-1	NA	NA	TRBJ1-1	TGCAGCGTTGAAGAAGGCGGTATGAACACTGAAGCTTTCTTT	CSVEEGGMNTEAFF
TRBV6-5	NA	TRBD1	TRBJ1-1	TGTGCCGTATCCGGGACAGGCCTAGATGAGGCTTTCTTT	CAVSGTGLDEAFF
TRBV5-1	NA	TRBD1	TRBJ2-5	TGCGCCAGCAGCGGGCCGGGACAGCAAGAGACCCAGTACTTC	CASSGPGQQETQYF
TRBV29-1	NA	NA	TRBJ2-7	TGCAGCGCCCGGACACCAACCTACGAGCAGTACTTC	CSARTPTYEQYF
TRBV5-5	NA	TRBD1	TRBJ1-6	TGTGCCAGCAGCCCGGGGGACAGCTACCTTTTTAATTCACCCCTCCACTTT	CASSPGDSYLFNSPLHF
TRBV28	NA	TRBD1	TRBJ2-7	TGTGCCAGCAGTTCCCCCCGGGACAGGGCTTCCTACGAGCAGTACTTC	CASSSPRDRASYEQYF
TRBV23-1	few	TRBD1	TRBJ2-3	TGCGCCAGCAGTCGGTGGACAGGGGGGTTGGCAGATACGCAGTATTTT	CASSRWTGGLADTQYF
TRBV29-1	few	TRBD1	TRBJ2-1	TGCAGCGTGGGGGACAGGTACAATGAGCAGTTCTTC	CSVGDRYNEQFF
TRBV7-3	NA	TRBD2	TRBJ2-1	TGTGCCAGCAGCTTGCACCCTAGCGGGGAGCAGTTCTTC	CASSLHPSGEQFF
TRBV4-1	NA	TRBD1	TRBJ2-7	TGCGCCAGCAGCCTCCGGACAGGCGACTCCTACGAGCAGTACTTC	CASSLRTGDSYEQYF
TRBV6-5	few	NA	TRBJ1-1	TGTGCCAGCAGTACCCGGAGGACTGAAGCTTTCTTT	CASSTRRTEAFF
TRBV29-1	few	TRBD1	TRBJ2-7	TGCAGCGTTGTTGTGACCGGGACAGGGGCCTACGAGCAGTACTTC	CSVVVTGTGAYEQYF
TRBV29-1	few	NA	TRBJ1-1	TGCAGCGTGGAAGGCCCCGGGCCCGCCGGTGAAGCTTTCTTT	CSVEGPGPAGEAFF
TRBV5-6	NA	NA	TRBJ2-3	TGTGCCAGCAGCCCGCCGGGACTCAACACAGATACGCAGTATTTT	CASSPPGLNTDTQYF
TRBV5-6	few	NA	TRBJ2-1	TGTGCCTCGGCGGTGCACAATGAGCAGTTCTTC	CASAVHNEQFF